The 32 T cell receptor beta chains given below trace back to one sample, sequenced in a study of T-cell memory formation after mild COVID-19. TCRdb reprocessed the 5' RACE reads with MiXCR, giving one entry per CDR3 protein. The sample comprises 560,000 or so distinct CDR3 sequences, around 16% of which are singletons, and roughly 7.8% rests with the top ten. Material for sequencing was PBMCs or a T cell subset sorted from them (not recorded which). These TCRs come from an adult woman who had mild COVID-19 (a few samples of this study predate the infection). Cell type and time point are not known.

This clonotype was recorded a few times. This chain connects TRBV12-3 or TRBV12-4 to TRBJ1-5, with D possibly being TRBD1 (6 bases). The germline V and J ends were trimmed by 6 bases and 2 bases, with 14 bases remaining between them. The CDR3 consists of 15 residues. DNA for the CDR3: TGTGCCAGCAGGCGGGACAACTTTGGCAATCAGCCCCAGCATTTT. This codes for CASRRDNFGNQPQHF.

This clonotype was observed a few times. Here the CDR3 DNA reads TGTGCCAGCAGTTTATCTAGCGGACTGTCCTACAATGAGCAGTTCTTC. The encoded protein is CASSLSSGLSYNEQFF. This rearrangement joins TRBV6-5 to TRBJ2-1; 7 bases fit TRBD2. This CDR3 is 16 amino acids long. CDR1 and CDR2 from the germline V gene are MNHEY and SVGAGI. Trimming took 4 bases from V and 1 from J; bases not matched to a gene: 7.

This clonotype was observed at least ten times. The chain links TRBV20-1 to TRBJ2-1, with D perhaps TRBD2 (6 bases). The germline V and J ends were trimmed by 2 bases and 5 bases, with 10 bases remaining between them. From germline, CDR1 is DFQATT and CDR2 SNEGSKA (reference sequence). The CDR3 sequence is 13 residues long. In DNA form, the CDR3 reads TGCAGTGCTAGATCCTGGAGGGACAATGAGCAGTTCTTC. Translating it yields CSARSWRDNEQFF.

The chain couples TRBV5-1 to TRBJ2-1; 7 bases are a match to TRBD1. With 4 bases clipped from V and 10 bases from J, the junction kept 2 bases outside the gene matches. The CDR3 is 11 amino acids. The germline V gene has CDR1 SGHRS and CDR2 YFSETQ. The CDR3 spells CASSGGQEQFF. The CDR3 DNA reads as TGCGCCAGCAGCGGGGGACAGGAGCAGTTCTTC.

This clonotype was observed a few times. The V call is TRBV5-6, the J call TRBJ2-1, with D perhaps TRBD1 (5 bases). This CDR3 has 15 amino acids. Trimming stripped 2 bases from V and 4 bases from J, with 13 bases between. Germline values: CDR1 SGHDT, CDR2 YYEEEE. CDR3 protein: CASSLGVILYNEQFF. The CDR3 nucleotides read TGTGCCAGCAGCTTAGGGGTTATCCTTTACAATGAGCAGTTCTTC.

CDR3 nucleotide sequence: TGCGCCAGCAGCCCAACCGGGACAGGGGCGTTTGACAATGAGCAGTTCTTC. Protein sequence: CASSPTGTGAFDNEQFF. The rearrangement joins TRBV5-1 to TRBJ2-1; 10 nucleotides align to TRBD1. V was clipped by 4 bases and J by 5 bases; unmatched bases: 12. Germline loops: CDR1 SGHRS, CDR2 YFSETQ. The CDR3 totals 17 residues.

V is TRBV5-1 and J is TRBJ2-2; no clear D gene. The CDR3 is made up of 15 amino acids. Trimming removed 4 bases at V and 3 bases at J, with 13 bases between. Germline V lookup: CDR1 SGHRS, CDR2 YFSETQ. CDR3 DNA: TGCGCCAGCAGCGCGCGAACCGGCGACACCGGGGAGCTGTTTTTT. Protein: CASSARTGDTGELFF.

A few counts support this clonotype. The chain employs TRBV7-9 and TRBJ1-1; D is possibly TRBD1 (5 bases). Trimming left V 0 bases short and J 4 bases short, with 12 bases between. Germline V gene data show CDR1 as SEHNR and CDR2 as FQNEAQ (reference sequence). The CDR3 has 15 amino acids. CDR3 nucleotide sequence: TGTGCCAGCAGCTTAGCTCCGGGGCCTGGCACTGAAGCTTTCTTT. Its translation is CASSLAPGPGTEAFF.

The J gene is TRBJ1-1, the V gene TRBV6-5; perhaps TRBD1 as D (5 bases). Germline values: CDR1 MNHEY, CDR2 SVGAGI. CDR3 size: 16 residues. V was trimmed by 5 bases and J by 1 base, leaving 17 bases between them. This CDR3 reads CASSTQVGGGNTEAFF. For the CDR3, the DNA is TGTGCCAGCAGTACACAGGTCGGCGGGGGGAACACTGAAGCTTTCTTT.

The chain is built from TRBV24-1 and TRBJ2-3; possibly TRBD1 for D (5 bases). V was cut by 7 bases and J by 0 bases, with 13 bases left in between. The CDR3 consists of 15 residues. The germline gives CDR1 KGHDR, CDR2 SFDVKD. CDR3 sequence reads: CATSLDSSSTDTQYF. The CDR3 DNA follows: TGTGCCACCAGCCTAGACAGCTCTAGCACAGATACGCAGTATTTT.

The V call is TRBV9, the J call TRBJ2-7; 11 bases are shared with TRBD1. CDR1 and CDR2 (germline): SGDLS, YYNGEE. The CDR3 is made up of 15 amino acids. Germline trimming cut 3 bases from V and 3 bases from J; bases unmatched to any gene: 5. The CDR3 DNA follows: TGTGCCAGCAGCGCCACCGGGACAGGGGGCTACGAGCAGTACTTC. Its protein is CASSATGTGGYEQYF. Together with reference TRBV9 and TRBJ2-7, the CDR3 gives the full variable domain: DSGVTQTPKHLITATGQRVTLRCSPRSGDLSVYWYQQSLDQGLQFLIQYYNGEERAKGNILERFSAQQFPDLHSELNLSSLELGDSALYFCASSATGTGGYEQYFGPGTRLTVT.

The chain employs TRBV12-3 or TRBV12-4 and TRBJ2-7; 10 nucleotides align to TRBD1. Trimming cost V 2 bases and J 7 bases; bases outside gene matches: 8. This CDR3 has 15 residues. CDR3 nucleotide sequence: TGTGCCAGCAGTTTAAGACAGGGGGCCTCGGGAGAGCAGTACTTC. Amino acid sequence: CASSLRQGASGEQYF.

This chain connects TRBV4-1 to TRBJ1-4, with 7 bases identical to TRBD1. CDR3 length: 15 amino acids. V lost 3 bases to trimming and J lost 3 bases; unmatched junction nucleotides: 4. CDR1 is MGHRA and CDR2 is YSYEKL in the germline V gene. This CDR3 is CASSHTGAANEKLFF. The DNA of the CDR3 is TGCGCCAGCAGCCATACAGGGGCTGCTAATGAAAAACTGTTTTTT.

This clonotype was recorded many times. The chain recombines TRBV4-1 with TRBJ1-6; the D is unclear. The CDR3 covers 15 residues. Trimming cost V 6 bases and J 9 bases, with 18 bases left between them. Germline CDR1 MGHRA, CDR2 YSYEKL. The CDR3 nucleotides are TGCGCCAGCAGAGAAGGACCGGCCAGAGGTTCACCCCTCCACTTT. Translation: CASREGPARGSPLHF.

The V gene is TRBV4-2, the J gene TRBJ1-2; TRBD1 might be the D (6 bases). Trimming pared 0 bases from V and 4 bases from J, leaving 12 bases between. The CDR3 spans 15 residues. Germline CDR1 and CDR2: LGHNA and YNFKEQ. The CDR3 coding sequence is TGTGCCAGCAGCCAAGAAGAGGGGGTAGGCTATGGCTACACCTTC. This gives the protein CASSQEEGVGYGYTF.

The DNA of the CDR3 is TGTGCCAGCAGCAGCGAAGGGGGGGCGTACAATGAGCAGTTCTTC. This encodes CASSSEGGAYNEQFF. The V and J genes are TRBV6-6 and TRBJ2-1, with D maybe TRBD2 (7 bases). Trimming stripped 6 bases from V and 4 bases from J, with 16 bases between. The CDR3 extends over 15 amino acids. Germline V lookup: CDR1 MNHNY, CDR2 SVGAGI (reference sequence).

This chain joins TRBV24-1 and TRBJ1-2; possible D gene TRBD1, 6 bases. The V and J ends lost 3 bases and 5 bases respectively, with 15 bases between them. Germline lookup yields CDR1 KGHDR and CDR2 SFDVKD. The CDR3 spans 15 residues. The DNA of the CDR3 is TGTGCCACCAGTGATGGACAGCGAATGGGGTATGGCTACACCTTC. It specifies CATSDGQRMGYGYTF.

V and J are TRBV11-2 and TRBJ2-1; 7 bases fit TRBD1. Germline values: CDR1 SGHAT, CDR2 FQNNGV. The J segment lost 3 bases and the V segment lost 4 bases, leaving 9 bases of the junction unmatched. The CDR3 is 16 residues long. CDR3 sequence: CASSSAGTVLYNEQFF. The CDR3 DNA follows: TGTGCCAGCAGCTCCGCTGGGACAGTACTCTACAATGAGCAGTTCTTC.

V usage is TRBV25-1 and J usage is TRBJ2-2; unclear D gene. Looked up from germline, CDR1 is MGHDK and CDR2 is SYGVNS. The V gene lost 4 bases and the J gene lost 7 bases, with 10 bases spanning the gap. This CDR3 is built from 13 residues. The DNA of the CDR3 is TGTGCCAGCAGTGGGGCTGTCGGCGGGGAGCTGTTTTTT. As protein: CASSGAVGGELFF.

This clonotype was seen only a few times. V is TRBV9 and J is TRBJ2-3, with 11 bases that match TRBD2. Germline CDR1 SGDLS, CDR2 YYNGEE. CDR3 size: 17 residues. V gave up 0 bases and J gave up 5 bases; unmatched junction bases: 8. CDR3 region: CASSVGGLAGGGDTQYF. As DNA, the CDR3 is TGTGCCAGCAGCGTAGGGGGCCTAGCGGGAGGCGGAGATACGCAGTATTTT.

The V and J genes are TRBV2 and TRBJ1-1; 7 bases align to TRBD1. Germline CDR1 and CDR2: SNHLY and FYNNEI. The V gene end was trimmed by 6 bases and the J gene end by 5 bases; junction bases not matched to a gene: 12. CDR3 size: 15 residues. CDR3 in amino acids: CASSEMTGLSTEAFF. The CDR3, as DNA: TGTGCCAGCAGCGAAATGACAGGGTTGTCAACTGAAGCTTTCTTT.

The chain has TRBV6-5 and TRBJ1-1; no firm D call. From germline, CDR1 is MNHEY and CDR2 SVGAGI. The CDR3 runs to 16 residues. With 2 bases removed from V and 0 bases from J, the gap between germline ends came to 13 bases. In nucleotides, the CDR3 is TGTGCCAGCAGTTACATGTCAGCCACCTTGAACACTGAAGCTTTCTTT. It codes for CASSYMSATLNTEAFF.

This sequence joins TRBV6-5 and TRBJ2-1, with D perhaps being TRBD1 or TRBD2 (6 bases each). The V and J ends lost 10 bases and 2 bases respectively, with 15 bases between them. This CDR3 comprises 14 residues. Germline lookup yields CDR1 MNHEY and CDR2 SVGAGI. CDR3 in amino acids: CATSGGPTYNEQFF. Written as DNA, the CDR3 is TGTGCCACCTCCGGGGGCCCGACCTACAATGAGCAGTTCTTC.

The chain has TRBV5-1 and TRBJ2-1; tentatively, D is TRBD2 (6 bases). From germline, CDR1 is SGHRS and CDR2 YFSETQ. Trimming removed 0 bases at V and 5 bases at J, with 21 bases between. The CDR3 is made up of 18 amino acids. CDR3 amino acids: CASSLALLAGTANNEQFF. For the CDR3, the DNA is TGCGCCAGCAGCTTGGCCTTACTCGCCGGGACTGCTAACAATGAGCAGTTCTTC.

This clonotype came up a few times. The chain links TRBV7-9 to TRBJ2-2, with D tentatively TRBD2 (6 bases). V dropped 5 bases and J dropped 1 base, with 14 bases sitting between them. The CDR3 totals 16 residues. In germline, CDR1 is SEHNR, CDR2 FQNEAQ (reference sequence). The CDR3 nucleotides read TGTGCCAGCAGCCAGAGACCGGGACTGAACACCGGGGAGCTGTTTTTT. Translating gives CASSQRPGLNTGELFF.

The rearrangement joins TRBV9 to TRBJ2-1; 10 bases fit TRBD2. Germline V gene lookup returns CDR1 SGDLS and CDR2 YYNGEE. The CDR3 sequence is 16 residues long. The ends lost 0 bases at V and 4 bases at J; junction bases unmatched: 4. CDR3 protein: CASSVESGGAYNEQFF. The DNA of the CDR3 is TGTGCCAGCAGCGTAGAGAGCGGGGGGGCTTACAATGAGCAGTTCTTC.

This clonotype occurred a few times. This rearrangement joins TRBV7-9 to TRBJ1-1, with 9 bases fitting TRBD1. Germline lookup yields CDR1 SEHNR and CDR2 FQNEAQ (reference sequence). CDR3 length: 13 residues. With V trimmed by 3 bases and J by 10 bases, 6 bases remained unmatched. The CDR3 DNA sequence: TGTGCCAGCAGCTTCCGGGACAGGGCGTTAGCTTTCTTT. It specifies CASSFRDRALAFF.

This clonotype was counted a few times. This sequence joins TRBV4-1 and TRBJ2-7; weak D call: TRBD2 (5 bases). CDR1 and CDR2 (germline): MGHRA, YSYEKL. CDR3 size: 15 residues. Trimming pared 0 bases from V and 2 bases from J, leaving 11 bases between. CDR3 coding DNA: TGCGCCAGCAGCCAAGAAGACACTAGTACCTACGAGCAGTACTTC. Translated: CASSQEDTSTYEQYF.

The rearrangement joins TRBV10-3 to TRBJ2-5; D is perhaps TRBD1 (7 bases). The CDR3 extends over 17 amino acids. The ends were cut back, 0 bases at V and 2 bases at J, with 16 bases in the middle. The germline V gene encodes CDR1 ENHRY and CDR2 SYGVKD. The CDR3 sequence is CAISESGQFRGQETQYF. DNA of the CDR3: TGTGCCATCAGTGAGTCGGGACAGTTTCGGGGGCAAGAGACCCAGTACTTC.

This clonotype was seen a few times. The J gene is TRBJ2-3, the V gene TRBV29-1, with 8 nucleotides matching TRBD2. The junction had 9 bases not matched to a gene; V was cut back by 4 bases and J by 6 bases. CDR1 and CDR2 from the germline V gene are SQVTM and ANQGSEA. The CDR3 has 14 residues. CDR3 in amino acids: CSVVASGFWDTQYF. The CDR3 DNA reads as TGCAGCGTTGTGGCTAGCGGGTTTTGGGATACGCAGTATTTT.

J is TRBJ2-2 and V is TRBV11-3; 10 bases fit TRBD2. CDR1 is SGHNT and CDR2 is YENEEA in the germline V gene. V lost 5 bases and J lost 4; bases outside the gene matches: 4. CDR3 length: 15 amino acids. This CDR3 reads CASSDKRGGTGELFF. CDR3 nucleotides: TGTGCCAGCAGCGACAAGCGGGGGGGCACCGGGGAGCTGTTTTTT.

This clonotype was counted between two and nine times. The chain recombines TRBV20-1 with TRBJ2-7; no definite D call. The CDR3 covers 11 residues. Germline V gene lookup returns CDR1 DFQATT and CDR2 SNEGSKA (reference sequence). V lost 3 bases, J lost 6 bases, and 9 bases lay in between. Written as DNA, the CDR3 is TGCAGTGCTAGGGATTTAGGCGAGCAGTACTTC. Protein product: CSARDLGEQYF.